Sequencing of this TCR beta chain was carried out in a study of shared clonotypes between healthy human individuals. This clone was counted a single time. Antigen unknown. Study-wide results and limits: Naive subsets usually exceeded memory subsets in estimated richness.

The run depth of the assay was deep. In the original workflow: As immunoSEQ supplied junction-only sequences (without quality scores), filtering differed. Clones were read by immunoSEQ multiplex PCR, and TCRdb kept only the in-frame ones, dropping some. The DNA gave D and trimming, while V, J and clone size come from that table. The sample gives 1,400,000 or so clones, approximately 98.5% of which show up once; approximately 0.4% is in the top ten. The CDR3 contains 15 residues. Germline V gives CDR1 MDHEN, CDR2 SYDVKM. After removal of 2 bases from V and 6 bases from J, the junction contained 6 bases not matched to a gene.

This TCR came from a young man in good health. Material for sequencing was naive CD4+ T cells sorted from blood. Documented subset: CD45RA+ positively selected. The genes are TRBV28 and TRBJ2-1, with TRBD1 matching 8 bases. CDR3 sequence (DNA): TGTGCCAGCAGTTTAAGACAGGGGTTTGGCAATGAGCAGTTCTTC. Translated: CASSLRQGFGNEQFF. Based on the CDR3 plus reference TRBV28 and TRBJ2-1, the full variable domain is DVKVTQSSRYLVKRTGEKVFLECVQDMDHENMFWYRQDPGLGLRLIYFSYDVKMKEKGDIPEGYSVSREKKERFSLILESASTNQTSMYLCASSLRQGFGNEQFFGPGTRLTVL.